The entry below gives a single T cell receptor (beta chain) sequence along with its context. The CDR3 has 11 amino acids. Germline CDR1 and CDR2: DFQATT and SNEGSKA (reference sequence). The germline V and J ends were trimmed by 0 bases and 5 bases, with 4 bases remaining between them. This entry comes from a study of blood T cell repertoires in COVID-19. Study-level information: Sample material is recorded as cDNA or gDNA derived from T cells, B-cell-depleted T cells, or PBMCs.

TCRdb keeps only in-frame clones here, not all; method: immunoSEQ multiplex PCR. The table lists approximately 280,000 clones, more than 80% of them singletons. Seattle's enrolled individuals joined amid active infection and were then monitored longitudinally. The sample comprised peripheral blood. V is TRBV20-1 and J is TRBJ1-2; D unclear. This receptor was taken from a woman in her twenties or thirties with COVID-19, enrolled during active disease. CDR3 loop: CSAREAYGYTF. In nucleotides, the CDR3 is TGCAGTGCTAGAGAAGCTTATGGCTACACCTTC.